The clone carrying this TCR beta chain turned up a few times. Its antigen is undetermined. The CDR3 sequence is 15 residues long. V lost 2 bases and J lost 8; bases outside the gene matches: 9. The sample comes from a study of post-analysis software for immune sequencing data. General study results and limits: The study found significantly lower normalized Chao1 diversity in multiple sclerosis patients than in controls.

TCR beta cDNA libraries had unique molecular identifiers. TCRdb re-called the PCR reads with MiXCR, one entry per CDR3 protein. The sample lists around 150,000 distinct CDR3 sequences; under 40% were seen once. The sequence was obtained from a girl between 10 and 17 years old with multiple sclerosis. The genes are TRBV12-3 or TRBV12-4 and TRBJ2-1; 7 nucleotides align to TRBD2. The sequenced sample was blood, obtained after autologous hematopoietic stem cell transplantation. The CDR3 spells CASSLRDYQTDEQFF. CDR3 in DNA: TGTGCCAGCAGTTTAAGGGACTACCAGACGGATGAGCAGTTCTTC.